This T cell receptor beta chain was recovered during a study of blood T cells in healthy people across ages. Total RNA amounts of at least 6 micrograms were extracted per sample. With respect to this clonotype: As yet, its antigen is unknown.

Alongside a J-beta primer mix, a sample-barcoded 5' primer served in a second PCR lasting roughly 7 to 11 cycles. Each CDR3 protein is one row after TCRdb ran MiXCR on the 5' RACE reads. The sample comprises approximately 1,000,000 distinct CDR3 sequences, 40% to 45% of which are singletons, and 18% rests with the top ten. Study-wide points: Across samples, TCR beta diversity tracked strongly with naive T cell percentage.

The CDR3 loop spans 16 amino acids. Unmatched junction bases numbered 6, after V lost 2 bases and J lost 3 bases. CDR1 SGHDN and CDR2 FVKESK come from the germline V gene. The genes are TRBV14 and TRBJ2-2; 7 bases align to TRBD1. The clonotype was recovered from a woman aged 55-69 years in good health. Sequencing used blood. DNA for the CDR3: TGTGCCAGCAGCCAACGGCACAGGGGATACACCGGGGAGCTGTTTTTT. It translates to CASSQRHRGYTGELFF.